Shown below are 7 T cell receptor beta chains from a single sample sequenced in a study of neoadjuvant anti-PD-1 for oral cavity cancer. Generated by immunoSEQ multiplex PCR, the TCRdb table keeps only in-frame clones and is missing some. The sample lists approximately 16,000 clones, 55% to 70% seen once, with less than 3% in the top ten. The material sequenced was PBMCs, taken before nivolumab (anti-PD-1) treatment. These receptors were collected from a person aged 40 to 85 with oral cavity squamous cell carcinoma.

This clone appeared a few times. The CDR3, as DNA: TGCAGCGTTGGGGGGGACAGGACTGAAGCTTTCTTT. This gives the protein CSVGGDRTEAFF. The chain is built from TRBV29-1 and TRBJ1-1; 8 bases match TRBD1. This CDR3 is built from 12 residues. Trimming removed 4 bases from V and 5 bases from J; junction bases left unmatched: 3. Germline values: CDR1 SQVTM, CDR2 ANQGSEA. The complete variable domain, with remaining parts taken from reference TRBV29-1 and TRBJ1-1, reads SAVISQKPSRDICQRGTSLTIQCQVDSQVTMMFWYRQQPGQSLTLIATANQGSEATYESGFVIDKFPISRPNLTFSTLTVSNMSPEDSSIYLCSVGGDRTEAFFGQGTRLTVV.

V and J are TRBV5-6 and TRBJ1-1, with D tentatively TRBD1 (5 bases). V lost 3 bases to trimming and J lost 3 bases, with 6 bases between them. This CDR3 has 12 amino acids. Germline lookup yields CDR1 SGHDT and CDR2 YYEEEE. Here the CDR3 DNA reads TGTGCCAGCAGCTGGGGGGACACTGAAGCTTTCTTT. It translates to CASSWGDTEAFF.

CDR3 residues: CASRRGQGTAEQYF. The CDR3 coding sequence is TGTGCCAGCAGAAGGGGACAGGGGACCGCCGAGCAGTACTTC. V usage is TRBV6-5 and J usage is TRBJ2-7; TRBD1 aligns across 10 bases. Trimming at V came to 6 bases and at J to 6 bases, leaving 8 bases not matched to a gene. CDR3 length equals 14 residues. Looked up from germline, CDR1 is MNHEY and CDR2 is SVGAGI.

This chain uses TRBV29-1 with TRBJ1-2; 10 bases line up with TRBD1. With V trimmed by 4 bases and J by 7 bases, 3 bases remained unmatched. The CDR3 consists of 12 residues. The V gene's germline CDR1 is SQVTM and CDR2 ANQGSEA. The chain's CDR3 is CSVGGQGGGYTF. CDR3 nucleotide sequence: TGCAGCGTTGGAGGACAGGGGGGTGGCTACACCTTC.

The chain carries TRBV2 and TRBJ1-1; no definite D call. Germline CDR1 SNHLY, CDR2 FYNNEI. Trimming took 4 bases from V and 0 from J, leaving 6 bases between them. The CDR3 has 13 amino acids. CDR3 sequence: CASSVEVNTEAFF. The CDR3 nucleotides read TGTGCCAGCAGTGTAGAGGTGAACACTGAAGCTTTCTTT.

The chain is built from TRBV10-1 and TRBJ1-1; D unclear. This CDR3 is 12 amino acids long. Between the trimmed V and J ends, which lost 5 bases and 8 bases, there was a span of 12 bases. The germline gives CDR1 WNHNN, CDR2 SYGVQD (reference sequence). The CDR3: CASSQGNGEAFF. CDR3 DNA sequence: TGCGCCAGCAGTCAAGGGAACGGGGAAGCTTTCTTT.

CDR3 sequence (DNA): TGTGCCAGCAGTTACTCCGGACAGGGGGCCTCTGAAGCTTTCTTT. Translation gives CASSYSGQGASEAFF. The rearrangement joins TRBV6-5 to TRBJ1-1; 11 bases are shared with TRBD1. Germline CDR1 MNHEY, CDR2 SVGAGI. This CDR3 contains 15 residues. J was trimmed by 6 bases and V by 0 bases; bases with no gene match: 3.